Below, 15 T cell receptor beta chains from the same sample are listed, as sequenced in a study of Ad26.COV2.S vaccination and SARS-CoV-2 variants. Sample treatment: about 20 received Ad26.COV2.S at low or high dose, single or two shots; 5 received placebo; per-sample allocation not given. Day 63 after the first vaccine or placebo injection was the time point for sampling. Assay used: immunoSEQ multiplex PCR; TCRdb lists only in-frame clones, some missing. This repertoire shows over 200,000 clones, around 89% found once; its top ten account for about 10%. The material sequenced was peripheral blood, taken in a trial of Ad26.COV2.S vaccine versus placebo. The receptors come from a person between 18 and 65 years old who received the Ad26.COV2.S COVID-19 vaccine or a placebo.

The chain couples TRBV9 to TRBJ2-5; D perhaps matches TRBD2 (6 bases). Germline V gene lookup returns CDR1 SGDLS and CDR2 YYNGEE. Trimming took 1 base from V and 5 from J, leaving 9 bases between them. The CDR3 loop spans 13 amino acids. CDR3 in amino acids: CASSVSSVETQYF. CDR3 in DNA: TGTGCCAGCAGCGTATCTAGCGTGGAGACCCAGTACTTC.

The rearrangement joins TRBV14 to TRBJ1-1; possibly TRBD1 for D (6 bases). The CDR3 consists of 16 residues. The V gene's germline CDR1 is SGHDN and CDR2 FVKESK. V dropped 2 bases and J dropped 5 bases, with 18 bases sitting between them. In DNA, the CDR3 is TGTGCCAGCAGCCAATATACAGGGTTCGGGGGTACTGAAGCTTTCTTT. Its translation: CASSQYTGFGGTEAFF.

The rearrangement uses TRBV28 and TRBJ2-5; perhaps TRBD1 as D (6 bases). The V end was cut by 1 base, the J end by 13 bases, with 22 bases between. CDR1 and CDR2 from the germline V gene are MDHEN and SYDVKM. The CDR3 totals 15 residues. The chain's CDR3 is CASSLLFPGHLNLYF. The CDR3 DNA reads TGTGCCAGCAGTTTATTATTCCCGGGACACCTAAACCTGTACTTC.

This clone was seen just once. V and J are TRBV10-2 and TRBJ2-5; 11 bases are a match to TRBD2. The CDR3 length is 16 residues. Germline CDR1 WSHSY, CDR2 SAAADI. V shed 4 bases, J shed 4 bases, and the junction held 8 bases outside the gene matches. The DNA for the CDR3 is TGCGCCAGCAGTGGAAGGGGTAGCGGGGGGGCAGAGACCCAGTACTTC. Translation: CASSGRGSGGAETQYF.

This clone was seen a single time. This chain links TRBV27 with TRBJ2-1; perhaps TRBD2 as D (5 bases). The CDR3 loop spans 13 amino acids. Germline-derived CDR1 and CDR2 are MNHEY and SMNVEV (reference sequence). The V end lost 3 bases, the J end lost 8 bases, and 11 bases lay between the germline ends. CDR3 region: CASSLGVLDEQFF. As DNA, the CDR3 is TGTGCCAGCAGTTTGGGAGTTTTGGATGAGCAGTTCTTC.

V and J are TRBV30 and TRBJ1-1; 7 nucleotides align to TRBD1. The germline V gene encodes CDR1 GTSNPN and CDR2 SVGIG (reference sequence). The trim removed 2 bases at V and 5 bases at J, leaving 5 bases unmatched. This CDR3 is 13 amino acids long. The CDR3 region has the DNA TGTGCCTGGAGTACGACAGGGTATACTGAAGCTTTCTTT. Translation: CAWSTTGYTEAFF.

J is TRBJ1-2 and V is TRBV6-5; 7 positions agree with TRBD1. Germline CDR1 MNHEY, CDR2 SVGAGI. J was trimmed by 2 bases and V by 8 bases; bases with no gene match: 2. The CDR3 is 12 residues long. CDR3 sequence (DNA): TGTGCCAGCCGGGGACAGAACTATGGCTACACCTTC. It yields the protein CASRGQNYGYTF.

The V and J genes are TRBV27 and TRBJ1-5; no firm D call. V was cut by 1 base and J by 0 bases, with 4 bases left in between. The CDR3 is 14 residues long. The germline V gene encodes CDR1 MNHEY and CDR2 SMNVEV (reference sequence). CDR3 nucleotide sequence: TGTGCCAGCAGTTTATACAATAGCAATCAGCCCCAGCATTTT. It yields the protein CASSLYNSNQPQHF.

The V call is TRBV7-3, the J call TRBJ2-1, with unresolved D. This CDR3 is 15 amino acids long. With 1 base removed from V and 2 bases from J, the gap between germline ends came to 9 bases. The germline V gene encodes CDR1 SGHTA and CDR2 FQGTGA. The CDR3 nucleotides read TGTGCCAGCAGCTTAAGCGGAGCCCCCTACAATGAGCAGTTCTTC. Encoded protein: CASSLSGAPYNEQFF.

The rearrangement joins TRBV5-1 to TRBJ2-7; possibly TRBD1 or TRBD2 for D (5 bases each). V was trimmed by 0 bases and J by 5 bases, leaving 12 bases between them. CDR1 SGHRS and CDR2 YFSETQ come from the germline V gene. This CDR3 spans 14 amino acids. The CDR3 DNA sequence: TGCGCCAGCAGCTTGGAATGGGGGATGGACGAGCAGTACTTC. This sequence encodes CASSLEWGMDEQYF.

The V gene is TRBV5-8, the J gene TRBJ1-1; 7 nucleotides align to TRBD1. The CDR3 covers 16 residues. Germline CDR1 is SGHTS and CDR2 is YDEGEE. Trimming cost V 2 bases and J 4 bases; bases outside gene matches: 11. CDR3 sequence reads: CASSLQQGRRLTEAFF. The CDR3 DNA reads as TGTGCCAGCAGCTTACAACAGGGGAGGAGACTCACTGAAGCTTTCTTT.

The chain is built from TRBV18 and TRBJ2-3, with 9 bases identical to TRBD1. The CDR3 has 18 residues. Germline V CDR1 and CDR2: KGHSH, LQKENI. The junction had 11 bases not matched to a gene; V was cut back by 3 bases and J by 1 base. Written as DNA, the CDR3 is TGTGCCAGCTCACCCCCCGGGACAGGGATCCTGCGCACAGATACGCAGTATTTT. Its protein product is CASSPPGTGILRTDTQYF.

This clone was observed a single time. The chain uses TRBV6-5 and TRBJ1-2; D ambiguous. CDR3 length equals 15 residues. Germline loops: CDR1 MNHEY, CDR2 SVGAGI. Trimming removed 0 bases at V and 3 bases at J, with 11 bases between. The CDR3 sequence is CASSYSRSNDYGYTF. As DNA, the CDR3 is TGTGCCAGCAGTTACTCTCGCAGTAACGACTATGGCTACACCTTC.

The rearrangement uses TRBV7-8 and TRBJ1-2, with a weak D call TRBD1 (5 bases). The CDR3 is made up of 13 amino acids. The V gene's germline CDR1 is SGHVS and CDR2 FQNEAQ. The V gene lost 5 bases and the J gene lost 8 bases, with 15 bases spanning the gap. The CDR3 loop is CASSPRWEGGYTF. The DNA for the CDR3 is TGTGCCAGCAGCCCCCGTTGGGAGGGGGGCTACACCTTC.

The chain couples TRBV7-9 to TRBJ1-2; D is unresolved. The CDR3 runs 14 residues. V lost 7 bases, J lost 8 bases, and 20 bases lay in between. Germline V gene lookup returns CDR1 SEHNR and CDR2 FQNEAQ (reference sequence). The CDR3 nucleotides read TGTGCCAGCACCCCCCTCGATGCGTTGGGAGGCTACACCTTC. Its protein is CASTPLDALGGYTF.